This TCR beta chain is from a study of cytomegalovirus exposure and HLA in healthy donors. A note on this clone: Its antigen is unknown.

The germline V gene has CDR1 KGHSH and CDR2 LQKENI. The CDR3 has 13 amino acids. The V end lost 6 bases, the J end lost 1 base, and 9 bases lay between the germline ends. General observations from the study: The majority of CMV-associated TCR beta chains were reported as apparently HLA-restricted in a later analysis.

Primers included in the PCR were 60 Vbeta and 13 Jbeta primers. Data came from immunoSEQ multiplex PCR; TCRdb stores just in-frame clones and leaves some out. The table lists under 200,000 clones, 75% of them singletons. The J gene is TRBJ1-1, the V gene TRBV18; D ambiguous. Sequencing used PBMCs. This clonotype was sampled from a woman in her thirties or forties in good health and CMV-seropositive. CDR3 residues: CASSPSENTEAFF. The CDR3 DNA sequence: TGTGCCAGCTCCCCCTCAGAGAACACTGAAGCTTTCTTT.